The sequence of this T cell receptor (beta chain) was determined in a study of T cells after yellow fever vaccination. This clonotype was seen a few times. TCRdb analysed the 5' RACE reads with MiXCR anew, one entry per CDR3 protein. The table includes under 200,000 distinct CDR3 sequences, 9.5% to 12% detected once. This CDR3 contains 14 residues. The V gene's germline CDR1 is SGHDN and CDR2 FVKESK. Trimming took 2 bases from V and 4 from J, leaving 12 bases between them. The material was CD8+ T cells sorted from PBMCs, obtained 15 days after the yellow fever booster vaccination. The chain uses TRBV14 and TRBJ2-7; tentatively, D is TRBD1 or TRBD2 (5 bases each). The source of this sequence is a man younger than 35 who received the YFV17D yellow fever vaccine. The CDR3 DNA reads TGTGCCAGCAGCCAACCAGGGAGTCCGTACGAGCAGTACGTC. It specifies CASSQPGSPYEQYV.